This T cell receptor beta chain was documented in a study of OX40 agonist ivuxolimab in advanced cancers. Study at large: An agonistic human IgG2 monoclonal antibody against OX40 (CD134) was given. Partial responses were achieved by three patients, one with hepatocellular carcinoma and two with cutaneous melanoma.

Data came from immunoSEQ multiplex PCR; TCRdb stores just in-frame clones and leaves some out. The table has about 42,000 clones, over 65% seen once. CDR3 length equals 18 residues. Germline V CDR1 and CDR2: SEHNR, FQNEAQ (reference sequence). The ends lost 1 base at V and 3 bases at J; junction bases unmatched: 9. The input for sequencing was CD4+ or CD8+ T cells sorted from blood, taken in a trial of the OX40 agonist ivuxolimab. The rearrangement links TRBV7-9 to TRBJ2-1; 10 positions agree with TRBD2. This clonotype originated in an adult with an advanced solid tumor such as melanoma, head and neck, liver or kidney cancer. CDR3 residues: CASSLEILAGGRYNEQFF. CDR3 DNA: TGTGCCAGCAGCTTAGAGATCTTAGCGGGGGGCCGCTACAATGAGCAGTTCTTC.